This is a list of T cell receptor beta chains from one sample in a study of beta chain features in type 1 diabetes. This table comes from immunoSEQ multiplex PCR, and its TCRdb copy is limited to in-frame clones, with some not included. The sample has 100,000 to 150,000 clones, 15% to 20% seen once. Sequencing was performed on central memory CD4+ T cells from blood. These receptor sequences come from a man aged 30 to 45 with type 1 diabetes. Both conserved end residues are part of each CDR3. The order of the fields is clone size, V gene, J gene, CDR3 length, D gene, CDR3 protein, CDR3 DNA. A D gene is named only where the DNA matches it firmly. Clone size is not always given. Where it is, it says once, few, many or a class for expanded clones.

>few|TRBV5-4|TRBJ2-4|14|-
CANGKGGAKNIQYF
TGTGCCAATGGAAAGGGGGGCGCCAAAAACATTCAGTACTTC
>-|TRBV4-3|TRBJ1-2|14|TRBD1
CASSRGQGAAGYTF
TGCGCCAGCAGCCGGGGACAGGGGGCCGCTGGCTACACCTTC
>-|TRBV19|TRBJ2-2|14|-
CASSTGSDTGELFF
TGTGCCAGTAGTACCGGGTCAGACACCGGGGAGCTGTTTTTT
>-|TRBV15|TRBJ2-3|18|-
CATSRDKAITILTDTQYF
TGTGCCACCAGCAGAGATAAGGCCATCACGATCCTCACAGATACGCAGTATTTT
>-|TRBV29-1|TRBJ1-1|15|-
CSVGGDKRWDTEAFF
TGCAGCGTTGGTGGGGACAAACGGTGGGACACTGAAGCTTTCTTT
>many|TRBV18|TRBJ2-5|16|-
CASSPAAQGHAETQYF
TGTGCCAGCTCACCAGCTGCACAGGGCCACGCAGAGACCCAGTACTTC
>-|TRBV2|TRBJ2-1|15|-
CASSEAGSSYNEQFF
TGTGCCAGCAGTGAAGCGGGTAGCTCCTACAATGAGCAGTTCTTC
>-|TRBV5-1|TRBJ2-4|13|-
CASSLDGQNIQYF
TGCGCCAGCAGCTTGGACGGACAAAACATTCAGTACTTC
>few|TRBV13|TRBJ1-5|13|-
CACSGATGQPQHF
TGTGCCTGCTCGGGGGCGACGGGACAGCCCCAGCATTTT
>few|TRBV29-1|TRBJ1-3|15|TRBD1
CSVVDRAWSGNTIYF
TGCAGCGTTGTTGACAGGGCATGGTCTGGAAACACCATATATTTT
>few|TRBV6-5|TRBJ2-7|13|-
CASSYRWGDEQYF
TGTGCCAGCAGTTACCGGTGGGGTGACGAGCAGTACTTC
>-|TRBV2|TRBJ1-5|13|-
CASSVWRNQPQHF
TGTGCCAGCAGTGTTTGGAGAAATCAGCCCCAGCATTTT
>-|TRBV29-1|TRBJ2-7|11|-
CSVVDYSEQYF
TGCAGCGTTGTGGACTACTCCGAGCAGTACTTC
>few|TRBV25-1|TRBJ1-2|16|-
CASSARGGDLLGGYTF
TGTGCCAGCAGTGCCCGGGGGGGCGATCTCCTTGGTGGCTACACCTTC
>-|TRBV6-4|TRBJ2-2|18|TRBD2
CASSDTRLAGANTGELFF
TGTGCCAGCAGTGACACCCGACTAGCGGGGGCGAACACCGGGGAGCTGTTTTTT
>-|TRBV6-6|TRBJ2-3|12|-
CASKGEGDTQYF
TGTGCCAGCAAGGGAGAAGGAGATACGCAGTATTTT
>-|TRBV7-2|TRBJ2-5|12|-
CASSLARETQYF
TGTGCCAGCAGCTTAGCGCGGGAGACCCAGTACTTC
>-|TRBV30|TRBJ1-3|15|-
CAWRSDSRSGNTIYF
TGTGCCTGGAGGAGCGACAGCCGCTCTGGAAACACCATATATTTT
>-|TRBV4-3|TRBJ2-7|15|-
CASSRAGSGNYEQYF
TGCGCCAGCAGCCGAGCCGGGAGTGGCAACTACGAGCAGTACTTC
>few|TRBV15|TRBJ2-1|17|-
CATSRAINVHSYNEQFF
TGTGCCACCAGCAGAGCGATCAATGTGCACTCCTACAATGAGCAGTTCTTC
>-|TRBV25-1|TRBJ2-1|15|TRBD2
CASSAGTSGLNEQFF
TGTGCCAGCAGTGCCGGGACTAGCGGGCTAAATGAGCAGTTCTTC
>-|TRBV4-3|TRBJ2-3|18|TRBD1
CASSHLNGGQGVTDTQYF
TGCGCCAGCAGCCACCTGAATGGGGGACAGGGCGTGACAGATACGCAGTATTTT
>few|TRBV7-2|TRBJ2-7|14|TRBD2
CASSWRGSSYEQYF
TGTGCCAGCAGCTGGCGGGGGAGCTCCTACGAGCAGTACTTC
>-|TRBV28|TRBJ1-2|15|-
CASSPQRQLFYGYTF
TGTGCCAGCAGCCCACAGAGACAGCTTTTCTATGGCTACACCTTC
>few|TRBV30|TRBJ1-5|14|TRBD1
CAWGDSYSNQPQHF
TGTGCCTGGGGGGACAGCTATAGCAATCAGCCCCAGCATTTT
>few|TRBV30|TRBJ1-2|14|-
CAWSVRDRYYGYTF
TGTGCCTGGAGTGTACGAGACAGATACTATGGCTACACCTTC
>-|TRBV5-1|TRBJ2-3|15|TRBD2
CASSLTSGITDTQYF
TGCGCCAGCAGCCTGACTAGCGGGATCACAGATACGCAGTATTTT
>few|TRBV6-1|TRBJ1-2|13|-
CASSELQGSGYTF
TGTGCCAGCAGTGAACTGCAGGGGAGCGGCTACACCTTC
>-|TRBV5-1|TRBJ2-1|16|-
CASSLEAGASYNEQFF
TGCGCCAGCAGCTTGGAGGCGGGGGCCTCCTACAATGAGCAGTTCTTC
>-|TRBV7-2|TRBJ2-5|13|-
CASSFGIQETQYF
TGTGCCAGCAGCTTTGGGATCCAAGAGACCCAGTACTTC
>few|TRBV29-1|TRBJ1-2|13|TRBD1
CSVGDRVLVGYTF
TGCAGCGTTGGGGACAGGGTTTTAGTCGGCTACACCTTC
>few|TRBV5-8|TRBJ2-1|13|-
CASSSYGDNEQFF
TGTGCCAGCAGCTCCTACGGGGACAATGAGCAGTTCTTC
>-|TRBV7-2|TRBJ2-1|14|-
CASSLGGRNNEQFF
TGTGCCAGCAGCTTAGGGGGACGGAACAATGAGCAGTTCTTC
>few|TRBV5-4|TRBJ2-3|14|-
CASSLDTFTDTQYF
TGTGCCAGCAGCTTGGACACTTTCACAGATACGCAGTATTTT
>-|TRBV7-2|TRBJ2-1|12|-
CASRFPPNEQFF
TGTGCCAGCAGGTTCCCTCCGAATGAGCAGTTCTTC
>-|TRBV15|TRBJ2-3|15|-
CATSRDRGFTDTQYF
TGTGCCACCAGCAGAGATCGCGGGTTTACAGATACGCAGTATTTT
>few|TRBV11-2|TRBJ2-7|17|-
CASSLSRLGTLSYEQYF
TGTGCCAGCAGTCTCAGTAGGTTGGGGACTCTATCCTACGAGCAGTACTTC
>many|TRBV7-9|TRBJ2-3|14|-
CASSLNQVTDTQYF
TGTGCCAGCAGCTTAAATCAGGTCACAGATACGCAGTATTTT
>-|TRBV2|TRBJ2-3|12|-
CASSTDTDTQYF
TGTGCCAGCAGCACAGACACAGATACGCAGTATTTT
>-|TRBV14|TRBJ2-7|15|TRBD1
CASSQLDRGNYEQYF
TGTGCCAGCAGCCAGCTCGACAGGGGCAACTACGAGCAGTACTTC
>many|TRBV7-9|TRBJ1-3|15|TRBD1
CASSTNDRAGNTIYF
TGTGCCAGCAGCACGAACGACAGGGCTGGAAACACCATATATTTT
>few|TRBV7-9|TRBJ2-5|14|-
CASSLGLYQETQYF
TGTGCCAGCAGCTTGGGCCTTTACCAAGAGACCCAGTACTTC
>-|TRBV15|TRBJ2-1|15|-
CATSRDFTRGNEQFF
TGTGCCACCAGCAGAGATTTTACTAGGGGTAATGAGCAGTTCTTC
>-|TRBV28|TRBJ2-5|15|-
CASSPLDRIQETQYF
TGTGCCAGCAGTCCGCTGGACAGAATACAAGAGACCCAGTACTTC
>few|TRBV5-1|TRBJ2-3|14|-
CASSQGLQGDTQYF
TGCGCCAGCAGCCAGGGTCTTCAGGGGGATACGCAGTATTTT
>-|TRBV7-2|TRBJ2-2|16|-
CASSSYRDANTGELFF
TGTGCCAGCAGCTCCTACCGGGACGCAAACACCGGGGAGCTGTTTTTT
>-|TRBV7-2|TRBJ2-3|15|TRBD2
CASSLSAGGARTQYF
TGTGCCAGCAGCTTGTCGGCCGGGGGGGCCAGAACGCAGTATTTT
>few|TRBV28|TRBJ2-7|11|-
CASSFQHEQYF
TGTGCCAGCAGTTTCCAGCACGAGCAGTACTTC
>few|TRBV7-8|TRBJ2-1|19|-
CASSLRNLVGKGVFNEQFF
TGTGCCAGCAGCCTAAGAAACCTAGTGGGGAAGGGGGTTTTCAATGAGCAGTTCTTC
>few|TRBV13|TRBJ2-5|16|-
CASSLAIQGGQETQYF
TGTGCCAGCAGCTTAGCAATCCAGGGGGGTCAAGAGACCCAGTACTTC